Reported below is one T cell receptor (beta chain). Its cognate antigen has yet to be identified. Base-call qualities are not available, and no considerably larger clone is one nucleotide away. This record comes from a study of OX40 agonist ivuxolimab in advanced cancers. About the full investigation: The costimulatory receptor OX40 (CD134) was targeted by ivuxolimab, a fully human IgG2 agonistic monoclonal antibody. Prior anti-PD-1, anti-PD-L1 or anti-CTLA-4 therapy was permitted, and checkpoint inhibitors had been received by roughly 42% of dose-escalation patients. Three dose-escalation patients achieved partial responses, one with hepatocellular carcinoma and two with cutaneous melanoma. Peripheral TCRbeta sequencing aimed to test whether ivuxolimab altered TCR sequence diversity and caused clonal T-cell expansion. Intravenous ivuxolimab was administered to patients every 2 weeks at six dose levels: 0.01, 0.1, 0.3, 1.5, 3 and 10 mg/kg. The paper covers the monotherapy dose-escalation part of the phase I ivuxolimab trial, which included N ≈ 57 patients. In the dose-escalation cohort, roughly 80% of patients were male, and the mean age was approximately 60 years, with a range of roughly 23 to 85. Of the approximately 53 patients in dose escalation, about 20 had hepatocellular carcinoma, some 15 had melanoma, 9 had renal cell carcinoma and 9 had head and neck cancer. Overall study outcomes, separate from this receptor: In the 0.1-3.0 mg/kg groups, partial responders were among the patients with the lowest normalized peripheral clonal expansion, particularly in CD8+ T cells. Low levels of normalized T-cell clonal expansion were also shown by some nonresponding patients. On average, CD8+ T cells showed more expanded clones than CD4+ T cells after ivuxolimab. Which antigens the clonally expanded peripheral T cells were specific for was not determined. Clonal expansion of both CD4+ and CD8+ blood T cells was observed from baseline to week 6 at doses 0.1 to 3.0 mg/kg.

Genomic DNA was extracted from sorted cells for sequencing of the TCRbeta CDR3 region. The immunoSEQ Assay was used for sequencing of TCRbeta CDR3 regions. TCRdb holds this immuneACCESS table with in-frame rearrangements only. Some clones are missing; in checked studies, unresolved V genes explain under half, and the rest has no known cause. This sample is represented by about 46,000 clones; more than 85% of them were singletons. 4% to 5% of the sample is taken by the ten largest. Patients with a history of autoimmune disease or receiving systemic immunosuppression were excluded from the trial. In every dose cohort, peripheral blood was drawn for TCR sequencing at baseline, cycle 4 day 1, and cycle 7 day 1. Samples came from an open-label, multicenter, first-in-human phase I dose-escalation trial of ivuxolimab. Adults with locally advanced or metastatic melanoma, renal cell carcinoma, hepatocellular carcinoma or head and neck squamous cell carcinoma were enrolled in the trial. Before TCR sequencing, CD4+ T cells and CD8+ T cells were sorted from peripheral blood as separate populations.

V is clipped by 4 bases and J by 11 bases, and the sequence between their germline boundaries is 12 bases long. The CDR3 sequence holds 11 residues, the cysteine and phenylalanine included. The kept DNA is CDR3 alone, 33 bases in frame from the first base. CDR1 and CDR2 (SGHDT, YYEEEE) derive from the germline V gene. The chain is made from TRBV5-6 and TRBJ1-1, with no confidently assigned D gene. This material consisted of CD4+ or CD8+ T cells sorted from blood, taken in a trial of the OX40 agonist ivuxolimab. The sequence derives from an adult with an advanced solid tumor such as melanoma, head and neck, liver or kidney cancer. The CDR3 protein: CASSVGLIAFF. The DNA is as follows: TGTGCCAGCAGCGTCGGACTTATCGCTTTCTTT.